This is a list of T cell receptor beta chains from one sample in a study of blood T cell repertoires in COVID-19. Sequencing was performed with immunoSEQ multiplex PCR; in TCRdb, only in-frame clones are kept and a portion is missing. The table has about 260,000 clones, about 87% seen once. The sample consisted of peripheral blood. Receptor source: a man aged 55 to 69 who had recovered from COVID-19. Each CDR3 is given with its conserved first and last residue. A D gene is named only where the DNA matches it firmly. Not all rows give a size; the values are once, few, many and, for expanded clones, a class.

DNA | CDR3 | D | V | size | J
TGTGCCAGCAGTCAACCAACAGGGGGCGCTTCGAGCGGGGAGCTGTTTTTT | CASSQPTGGASSGELFF | TRBD1 | TRBV6-6 | NA | TRBJ2-2
TGTGCCAGCAGTCCCAGTTTCTATGCGGCCTACGAGCAGTACTTC | CASSPSFYAAYEQYF | NA | TRBV27 | NA | TRBJ2-7
TGTGCCAGCAGCGGGGTACAGGGGGCTGGAAACACCATATATTTT | CASSGVQGAGNTIYF | TRBD1 | TRBV7-9 | NA | TRBJ1-3
TGTGCCATCCATGAACAGGGCAACTACGAGCAGTACTTC | CAIHEQGNYEQYF | NA | TRBV10-3 | NA | TRBJ2-7
TGTGCCAGTAGTACGAAGACAGGGGGCCTCAATCAGCCCCAGCATTTT | CASSTKTGGLNQPQHF | TRBD1 | TRBV19 | NA | TRBJ1-5
TGTGCCAGCTCACCACCTAGGACACCGAACACTGAAGCTTTCTTT | CASSPPRTPNTEAFF | NA | TRBV18 | few | TRBJ1-1
TGTGCCAGCAGCGCCCAGGGGGAGTTCGCCAATGAGCAGTTCTTC | CASSAQGEFANEQFF | TRBD1 | TRBV9 | NA | TRBJ2-1
TGTGCCAGCAGGATTGACCGGACAGGGAATTCACCCCTCCACTTT | CASRIDRTGNSPLHF | TRBD1 | TRBV27 | NA | TRBJ1-6
TGTGCCAGCAGCACCCGGGACTGGCAAGATACGCAGTATTTT | CASSTRDWQDTQYF | NA | TRBV7-2 | NA | TRBJ2-3
TGTGCCAGCAGTGAATTCGGGACACCTAACTATGGCTACACCTTC | CASSEFGTPNYGYTF | NA | TRBV6-4 | NA | TRBJ1-2
TGTGCCACCAGCAGTGGACAAGCTTATGGCTACACCTTC | CATSSGQAYGYTF | NA | TRBV15 | NA | TRBJ1-2
TGTGCCAGCAGCACGGGGGGGCGAAGCACCGGGGAGCTGTTTTTT | CASSTGGRSTGELFF | TRBD2 | TRBV7-3 | NA | TRBJ2-2
TGCGCCAGCAGCTTGGGTAGCTCCGAGGCGAAAGAGACCCAGTACTTC | CASSLGSSEAKETQYF | NA | TRBV5-1 | NA | TRBJ2-5
TGTGCCAGCAGTGAAAATCGTTATGGCTACACCTTC | CASSENRYGYTF | NA | TRBV6-1 | NA | TRBJ1-2
TGTGCCAGCAGCCGAAGCCATGAGCAGTTCTTC | CASSRSHEQFF | NA | TRBV3-1/TRBV3-2 | NA | TRBJ2-1
TGTGCCAGCAGCAAGAGGACAGACGAATTAACTAAGAGTGGCTACACCTTC | CASSKRTDELTKSGYTF | NA | TRBV21-1 | NA | TRBJ1-2
TGTGCCAGCAGCACCGGGACATTGACAACAACTAATGAAAAACTGTTTTTT | CASSTGTLTTTNEKLFF | NA | TRBV9 | once | TRBJ1-4
TGTGCCAGCAGCGGATGGACAGCCCAGAGACCAAATGAGCAGTTCTTC | CASSGWTAQRPNEQFF | NA | TRBV9 | NA | TRBJ2-1
TGCGCCAGCAGCCAGCAGGACAGGGACCAAGAGACCCAGTACTTC | CASSQQDRDQETQYF | TRBD1 | TRBV4-1 | NA | TRBJ2-5
TGTGCCAGCAGCCTTACTAGCGGGCAAGAGACCCAGTACTTC | CASSLTSGQETQYF | TRBD2 | TRBV9 | NA | TRBJ2-5
TGTGCCAGCAGCCTAGCGGGGGGGGCTACAGATACGCAGTATTTT | CASSLAGGATDTQYF | TRBD2 | TRBV3-1/TRBV3-2 | NA | TRBJ2-3
TGTGCCAGCAGCCCTTCGGACAGGGGTATGGAGGCTTTCTTT | CASSPSDRGMEAFF | TRBD1 | TRBV9 | NA | TRBJ1-1
TGTGCCAGCAGGAAAAGCGGGGGGGCCACCAATGAGCAGTTCTTC | CASRKSGGATNEQFF | TRBD2 | TRBV7-9 | NA | TRBJ2-1
TGTGCCAGCAGCCGCCCGGTCGGCTATGGCTACACCTTC | CASSRPVGYGYTF | NA | TRBV6-5 | NA | TRBJ1-2
TGTGCCAGCAGCTCCGGTCAAACGTATAATTCACCCCTCCACTTT | CASSSGQTYNSPLHF | NA | TRBV7-9 | NA | TRBJ1-6
TGCAGTGCTAGTCGGGGGGCGATTGCAGATACGCAGTATTTT | CSASRGAIADTQYF | NA | TRBV20-1 | NA | TRBJ2-3
TGTGCCAGCACCTTAGGAGGGGACGCGTCACCCCTCCACTTT | CASTLGGDASPLHF | NA | TRBV6-5 | NA | TRBJ1-6
TGTGCCACCAGTGATTTGTGGCATGAGCAGTTCTTC | CATSDLWHEQFF | NA | TRBV24-1 | once | TRBJ2-1
TGTGCCAGCAGCCCTCCTAGCGGGCAGATACGCACAGATACGCAGTATTTT | CASSPPSGQIRTDTQYF | TRBD2 | TRBV5-5 | many | TRBJ2-3
TGTGCCAGCAGCACCGGACTAGCGGTAGAGACCCAGTACTTC | CASSTGLAVETQYF | TRBD2 | TRBV11-2 | NA | TRBJ2-5
TGTGCCAGCAGCCATCGACAGGGGATTTACGAGCAGTACTTC | CASSHRQGIYEQYF | TRBD1 | TRBV6-2/TRBV6-3 | NA | TRBJ2-7
TGTGCCAGCAGCTTACAGGGGGCTTCTGGAAACACCATATATTTT | CASSLQGASGNTIYF | TRBD1 | TRBV5-4 | NA | TRBJ1-3
TGTGCCAGCAGCTTTGGACTAACCAGCTCCAATGAGCAGTTCTTC | CASSFGLTSSNEQFF | NA | TRBV5-4 | NA | TRBJ2-1
TGTGCCAGCAGCCAACCGCGGACTCTTTACAATGAGCAGTTCTTC | CASSQPRTLYNEQFF | NA | TRBV3-1/TRBV3-2 | NA | TRBJ2-1
TGTGCCAGCAGCTTAACGGACAGTTCAAATTCACCCCTCCACTTT | CASSLTDSSNSPLHF | NA | TRBV7-3 | NA | TRBJ1-6
TGTGCCAGTAGTCCGGGAGGACTAGCGGGGGCGAACACCGGGGAGCTGTTTTTT | CASSPGGLAGANTGELFF | TRBD2 | TRBV19 | NA | TRBJ2-2
TGTGCCACCATAATGGGGGCGTCTATCACTGAAGCTTTCTTT | CATIMGASITEAFF | NA | TRBV6-5 | NA | TRBJ1-1
TGTGCCAGCAGCGTAGCGTCTAGCGGGGGCCAAGAGACCCAGTACTTC | CASSVASSGGQETQYF | TRBD2 | TRBV9 | NA | TRBJ2-5
TGCAGCGTCGTACAGGGAACTTACACTGAAGCTTTCTTT | CSVVQGTYTEAFF | NA | TRBV29-1 | NA | TRBJ1-1
TGTGCCAGCAGCCAGTTCGGGACTAGCGGGGGGGCTGCCAAAAACATTCAGTACTTC | CASSQFGTSGGAAKNIQYF | TRBD2 | TRBV7-9 | few | TRBJ2-4
TGCGCCAGCAGCCCCAAGACAGGGCTATACAATGAGCAGTTCTTC | CASSPKTGLYNEQFF | TRBD1 | TRBV5-1 | NA | TRBJ2-1
TGTGCCAGCAGCCCAAGAAGCCGGGACAGGGGCTACGAGCAGTACTTC | CASSPRSRDRGYEQYF | TRBD1 | TRBV3-1/TRBV3-2 | NA | TRBJ2-7
TGTGCCAGCAGTCCCGACAGGGGGCTTACTGAAGCTTTCTTT | CASSPDRGLTEAFF | TRBD1 | TRBV6-5 | NA | TRBJ1-1
TGTGCCAGCAGCCAGAGTTACGCGTACGAGCAGTACTTC | CASSQSYAYEQYF | NA | TRBV3-1/TRBV3-2 | NA | TRBJ2-7
TGTGCCAGTCGACAGGGAGCAAGCCAGCCCCAGCATTTT | CASRQGASQPQHF | TRBD1 | TRBV19 | NA | TRBJ1-5
TGTGCCAGCAGCCCAGGGGGCATGTACGAGCAGTACTTC | CASSPGGMYEQYF | TRBD1 | TRBV9 | NA | TRBJ2-7
TGTGCCAGCAGCCAAGGATTTCCTACGAACACCGGGGAGCTGTTTTTT | CASSQGFPTNTGELFF | NA | TRBV4-2 | NA | TRBJ2-2
TGTGCCAGCAGCTACAGACAGGGGGCTAACACTGAAGCTTTCTTT | CASSYRQGANTEAFF | TRBD1 | TRBV7-9 | NA | TRBJ1-1
TGCGCCAGCAGTGAGGGGACTAGCGGGGTCGATGAGCAGTTCTTC | CASSEGTSGVDEQFF | TRBD2 | TRBV10-1 | NA | TRBJ2-1
TGTGCCAGCTCGCTGACAGCGCCCCAAGAAGCTTTCTTT | CASSLTAPQEAFF | NA | TRBV18 | once | TRBJ1-1
TGTGCCAGCTCCCCCTCTCCTGCGGGGATTATCAATGAGCAGTTCTTC | CASSPSPAGIINEQFF | NA | TRBV18 | NA | TRBJ2-1
TGTGCCACCCGACTAGCGGGGAACACCGGGGAGCTGTTTTTT | CATRLAGNTGELFF | TRBD2 | TRBV24-1 | NA | TRBJ2-2
TGTGCCAGCAGCAATCCGACAGGGGAGAACACTGAAGCTTTCTTT | CASSNPTGENTEAFF | TRBD1 | TRBV11-2 | NA | TRBJ1-1
TGTGCCAGCAGTATGAAGAGAGGAGCGAGGTCCTACGAGCAGTACTTC | CASSMKRGARSYEQYF | NA | TRBV7-9 | NA | TRBJ2-7
TGTGCCAGCAGCTTAGGGGGCACAAATCAGCCCCAGCATTTT | CASSLGGTNQPQHF | NA | TRBV11-2 | NA | TRBJ1-5
TGTGCCAGCAGCCCGGGGGGCGGTTGGCGGGAAGAAGCTTTCTTT | CASSPGGGWREEAFF | NA | TRBV11-2 | NA | TRBJ1-1
TGCGCCAGCAGCTTGGGTTCAGGCCTGATGGAGCAGTACTTC | CASSLGSGLMEQYF | NA | TRBV5-1 | NA | TRBJ2-7